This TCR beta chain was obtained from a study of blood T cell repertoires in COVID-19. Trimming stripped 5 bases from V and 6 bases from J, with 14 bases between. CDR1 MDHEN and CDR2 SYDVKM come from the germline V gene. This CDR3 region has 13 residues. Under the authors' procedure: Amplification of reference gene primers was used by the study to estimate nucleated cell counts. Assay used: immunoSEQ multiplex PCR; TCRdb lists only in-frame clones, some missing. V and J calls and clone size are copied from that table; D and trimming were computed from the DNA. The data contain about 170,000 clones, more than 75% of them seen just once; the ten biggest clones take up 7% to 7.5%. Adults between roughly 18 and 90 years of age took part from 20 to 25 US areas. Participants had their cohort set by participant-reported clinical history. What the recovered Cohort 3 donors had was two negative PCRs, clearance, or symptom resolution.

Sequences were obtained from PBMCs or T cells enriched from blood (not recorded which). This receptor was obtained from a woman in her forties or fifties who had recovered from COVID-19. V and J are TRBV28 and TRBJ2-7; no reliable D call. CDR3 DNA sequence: TGTGCCAGCAGTCCGCGGTACCCTAGCGAGCAGTACTTC. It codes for CASSPRYPSEQYF.